This T cell receptor (beta chain) came from a study of blood T cell repertoires in COVID-19. Study information: COVID-19 samples from acute and convalescent phases originated in the United States, Italy and Spain. Nucleic acid was either cDNA or gDNA, and it came from T cells, B-cell-depleted T cells, or PBMCs.

Germline V CDR1 and CDR2: LGHDT, YNNKEL (reference sequence). The CDR3 loop spans 14 amino acids. V was clipped by 3 bases and J by 1 base; unmatched bases: 1. As handled by the study authors: Estimated nucleated cell counts came from reference gene primer amplification. Assay used: immunoSEQ multiplex PCR; TCRdb lists only in-frame clones, some missing. The V and J calls and clone size were taken over from that table, and D and trimming were inferred from the DNA. The table lists some 70,000 clones, about 85% of them singletons, with around 3% in the top ten. This chain joins TRBV3-1 (or the pseudogene TRBV3-2) and TRBJ1-1; TRBD1 matches 8 bases. The clonotype was recovered from a man aged 80 or over with acute or convalescent COVID-19. Sequences were obtained from peripheral blood. The CDR3 region is CASSQDRANTEAFF. The CDR3 bases are TGTGCCAGCAGCCAGGACAGGGCGAACACTGAAGCTTTCTTT.